Below, 19 T cell receptor beta chains from the same sample are listed, as sequenced in a study of OX40 agonist ivuxolimab in advanced cancers. Libraries were prepared by immunoSEQ multiplex PCR; TCRdb keeps only in-frame clonotypes and omits some of them. The sample has about 70,000 clones, around nine tenths seen once. Source: CD4+ or CD8+ T cells sorted from blood, taken in a trial of the OX40 agonist ivuxolimab. The receptors shown here come from an adult with an advanced solid tumor such as melanoma, head and neck, liver or kidney cancer.

The chain recombines TRBV2 with TRBJ1-5, with D maybe TRBD1 (6 bases). The CDR3 spans 13 residues. V was shortened by 7 bases and J by 9 bases, with 16 bases between the two germline ends. CDR1 and CDR2 from the germline V gene are SNHLY and FYNNEI. CDR3: CASKQGRWGPQHF. CDR3 nucleotide sequence: TGTGCCAGCAAACAGGGAAGGTGGGGGCCCCAGCATTTT.

J is TRBJ2-2 and V is TRBV2; 7 bases are shared with TRBD1. Germline trimming cut 6 bases from V and 4 bases from J; bases unmatched to any gene: 2. Per the germline V gene, CDR1 is SNHLY and CDR2 is FYNNEI. The CDR3 has 13 residues. The chain's CDR3 is CASRNRGTGELFF. For the CDR3, the DNA is TGTGCCAGCAGGAACAGGGGCACCGGGGAGCTGTTTTTT.

The genes are TRBV2 and TRBJ2-1; 11 positions agree with TRBD2. Germline loops: CDR1 SNHLY, CDR2 FYNNEI. The CDR3 totals 17 residues. V was pared by 3 bases and J by 0 bases, with 4 bases of the junction left unmatched. CDR3 DNA: TGTGCCAGCAGTGATAGCGGGGGGGCCCCCTCCTACAATGAGCAGTTCTTC. It translates to CASSDSGGAPSYNEQFF.

The genes are TRBV13 and TRBJ1-1, with D perhaps matching TRBD1 (5 bases). The length of the CDR3 is 14 residues. Trimming shortened V by 5 bases and J by 7 bases, and 17 bases separated the two germline ends. The germline CDR1 and CDR2 sequences are PRHDT and FYEKMQ (reference sequence). In DNA form, the CDR3 reads TGTGCCAGCAGCCCGTCGCTAGGGGATGTTGAAGCTTTCTTT. This encodes CASSPSLGDVEAFF.

In DNA form, the CDR3 reads TGTGCCAGCAGCTTCCGAAGCTCTGGAAACACCATATATTTT. Its protein product is CASSFRSSGNTIYF. The rearrangement uses TRBV7-8 and TRBJ1-3; no firm D call. The CDR3 length is 14 residues. CDR1 is SGHVS and CDR2 is FQNEAQ in the germline V gene. V lost 3 bases and J 0 bases, leaving 6 bases between the germline ends. Full variable domain (missing parts from reference TRBV7-8 and TRBJ1-3): GAGVSQSPRYKVAKRGQDVALRCDPISGHVSLFWYQQALGQGPEFLTYFQNEAQLDKSGLPSDRFFAERPEGSVSTLKIQRTQQEDSAVYLCASSFRSSGNTIYFGEGSWLTVV.

In DNA form, the CDR3 reads TGTGCCAGTAGTGCCGGGGAAGTCTACGAGCAGTACTTC. Protein: CASSAGEVYEQYF. J is TRBJ2-7 and V is TRBV19, with D perhaps matching TRBD2 (5 bases). The germline V and J ends were trimmed by 5 bases and 3 bases, with 11 bases remaining between them. CDR3 length: 13 amino acids. The germline V gene has CDR1 LNHDA and CDR2 SQIVND (reference sequence).

This CDR3 reads CASSDRQGLNSPLHF. CDR3 in DNA: TGTGCCAGCAGTGACCGACAGGGGCTTAATTCACCCCTCCACTTT. The rearrangement joins TRBV6-4 to TRBJ1-6, with 8 bases fitting TRBD1. J lost 6 bases, V lost 2 bases, and 3 bases had no gene match. The germline V gene encodes CDR1 MRHNA and CDR2 SNTAGT. This CDR3 contains 15 residues.

The chain joins TRBV13 to TRBJ1-1; D not resolved. The CDR3 loop spans 12 amino acids. Trimming took off 2 bases at V and 5 bases at J, with 6 bases between the two ends. Germline V CDR1 and CDR2: PRHDT, FYEKMQ (reference sequence). CDR3 sequence (DNA): TGTGCCAGCAGCTTAAGGGAGACTGAAGCTTTCTTT. Amino acid sequence: CASSLRETEAFF.

CDR3 protein: CASSETPTDTQYF. The CDR3 DNA is TGTGCCAGCAGCGAGACACCTACAGATACGCAGTATTTT. This chain connects TRBV9 to TRBJ2-3; D gene ambiguous. V shed 3 bases and J shed 3 bases, with 8 bases lying between them. Per the germline V gene, CDR1 is SGDLS and CDR2 is YYNGEE. This CDR3 contains 13 residues.

In this sample, this clone turned up once. The V gene is TRBV4-1, the J gene TRBJ2-7, with D unclear. Germline CDR1 is MGHRA and CDR2 is YSYEKL. The CDR3 runs 17 residues. Trimming took off 0 bases at V and 0 bases at J, with 15 bases between the two ends. CDR3 sequence (DNA): TGCGCCAGCAGCCAAGATCCTGGGGTCGCCAGCTCCTACGAGCAGTACTTC. Its protein product is CASSQDPGVASSYEQYF.

This chain uses TRBV7-6 with TRBJ2-1; D is undetermined. The V end was cut by 5 bases, the J end by 6 bases, with 20 bases between. The CDR3 consists of 16 residues. Germline V gene data show CDR1 as SGHVS and CDR2 as FNYEAQ. CDR3 in amino acids: CASSETTGELFNEQFF. For the CDR3, the DNA is TGTGCCAGCAGCGAGACCACCGGAGAGCTCTTCAATGAGCAGTTCTTC.

This chain joins TRBV11-3 and TRBJ1-1; D not resolved. The germline V gene encodes CDR1 SGHNT and CDR2 YENEEA. The CDR3 is 12 amino acids. Trimming removed 6 bases from V and 1 base from J, with 6 bases in between. The CDR3 DNA reads TGTGCCAGCAGTTTCAGGAACACTGAAGCTTTCTTT. Its protein is CASSFRNTEAFF. The full variable domain, in which reference TRBV11-3 and TRBJ1-1 provide the parts outside the CDR3, is EAGVVQSPRYKIIEKKQPVAFWCNPISGHNTLYWYLQNLGQGPELLIRYENEEAVDDSQLPKDRFSAERLKGVDSTLKIQPAELGDSAVYLCASSFRNTEAFFGQGTRLTVV.

This chain uses TRBV14 with TRBJ2-7; no definite D call. V was pared by 4 bases and J by 0 bases, with 13 bases between. Per germline, CDR1 SGHDN and CDR2 FVKESK. The CDR3 length is 15 residues. CDR3 region: CASSPLWAGSYEQYF. CDR3 DNA sequence: TGTGCCAGCAGCCCCCTCTGGGCAGGCTCCTACGAGCAGTACTTC.

The J gene is TRBJ1-2, the V gene TRBV4-1; unclear D gene. Trimming pared 0 bases from V and 3 bases from J, leaving 17 bases between. Per the germline V gene, CDR1 is MGHRA and CDR2 is YSYEKL. The CDR3 covers 17 residues. CDR3 in amino acids: CASSQEPPGQFYYGYTF. CDR3 nucleotides: TGCGCCAGCAGCCAAGAACCCCCCGGGCAGTTTTACTATGGCTACACCTTC.

The CDR3 reads CASRLDLLSSKETQYF. The CDR3 region has the DNA TGTGCAAGTCGCTTAGACTTGCTCTCTAGTAAAGAGACCCAGTACTTC. The V gene is TRBV12-2, the J gene TRBJ2-5; the table's D gene call, TRBD2, was not cross checked with the DNA. TRBV12-2 is classified as a pseudogene. The CDR3 is 16 amino acids.

This clone was observed a handful of times. The chain combines TRBV6-5 with TRBJ1-1, with no clear D. Germline values: CDR1 MNHEY, CDR2 SVGAGI. Trimming stripped 2 bases from V and 1 base from J, with 8 bases between. The CDR3 spans 14 residues. The CDR3 sequence: CASSYDGKNTEAFF. The CDR3 nucleotides read TGTGCCAGCAGTTACGATGGAAAGAACACTGAAGCTTTCTTT.

DNA for the CDR3: TGCGCCAGCAGCTTGGCCTTAGGGGTGACCTACAATGAGCAGTTCTTC. Its translation is CASSLALGVTYNEQFF. V gene TRBV5-1 combines with J gene TRBJ2-1; a weak D match, TRBD1 (5 bases). The CDR3 is made up of 16 amino acids. Germline assignment: CDR1 SGHRS and CDR2 YFSETQ. V was trimmed by 0 bases and J by 2 bases, leaving 12 bases between them.

The genes are TRBV11-1 and TRBJ1-1; 10 bases fit TRBD1. Germline-derived CDR1 and CDR2 are SGHAT and FQDESV (reference sequence). Losses at the gene ends were 2 bases for V and 5 bases for J; bases not matched to a gene: 5. The CDR3 loop spans 15 amino acids. The CDR3 sequence: CASSLSRTGGTEAFF. The CDR3 region has the DNA TGTGCCAGCAGCTTAAGTCGGACAGGGGGTACTGAAGCTTTCTTT.

The chain has TRBV7-6 and TRBJ1-4; the D gene is possibly TRBD1 (6 bases). The CDR3 has 17 amino acids. Germline CDR1 SGHVS, CDR2 FNYEAQ. Trimming took 1 base from V and 0 from J, leaving 12 bases between them. The DNA for the CDR3 is TGTGCCAGCAGCTTAGGGACAGCGCATGCAACTAATGAAAAACTGTTTTTT. This sequence encodes CASSLGTAHATNEKLFF.